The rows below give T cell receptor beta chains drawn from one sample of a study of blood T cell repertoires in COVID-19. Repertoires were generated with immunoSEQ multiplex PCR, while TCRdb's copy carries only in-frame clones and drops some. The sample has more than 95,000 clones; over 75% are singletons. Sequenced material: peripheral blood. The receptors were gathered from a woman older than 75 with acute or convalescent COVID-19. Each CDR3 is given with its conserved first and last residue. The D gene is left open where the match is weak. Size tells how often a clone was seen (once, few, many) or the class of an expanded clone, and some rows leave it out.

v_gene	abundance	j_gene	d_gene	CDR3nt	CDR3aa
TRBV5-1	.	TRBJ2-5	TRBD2	TGCGCCAGCAGACCCGGACGGACTAGCGGGGGACGAGGAAAAGAGACCCAGTACTTC	CASRPGRTSGGRGKETQYF
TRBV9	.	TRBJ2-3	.	TGTGCCAGCAGCGTAGGGGCAGGGGGAGGCGTAACAGATACGCAGTATTTT	CASSVGAGGGVTDTQYF
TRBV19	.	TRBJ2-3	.	TGTGCCAGTAGTATAGTCAAGGGGGGGGATACGCAGTATTTT	CASSIVKGGDTQYF
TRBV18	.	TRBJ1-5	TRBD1	TGTGCCAGCTCAGCCGGGACAGGCGCCAATCAGCCCCAGCATTTT	CASSAGTGANQPQHF
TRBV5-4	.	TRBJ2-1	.	TGTGCCAGCAGCTTGGGGGCTGCCAGAGAGCAGTTCTTC	CASSLGAAREQFF
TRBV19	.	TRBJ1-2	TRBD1	TGTGCCAGTAGGCAACAGGGGGACTATGGCTACACCTTC	CASRQQGDYGYTF
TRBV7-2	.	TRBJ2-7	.	TGTGCCAGCAGCTTAGCGCTAGGACGGGATGAAGAGCAGTACTTC	CASSLALGRDEEQYF
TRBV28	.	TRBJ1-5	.	TGTGCCAGCAGTTTACGGGCAAAGGGGGGCAATCAGCCCCAGCATTTT	CASSLRAKGGNQPQHF
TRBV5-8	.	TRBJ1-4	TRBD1	TGTGCCAGCAGCTTGGGGACAGGGGTGGCGACTAATGAAAAACTGTTTTTT	CASSLGTGVATNEKLFF
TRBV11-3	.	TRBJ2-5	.	TGTGCCAGCAGCTCTACCGGGGAGGAGACCCAGTACTTC	CASSSTGEETQYF
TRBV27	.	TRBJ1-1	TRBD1	TGTGCCAGCAAGAACAGGGGAACTGAAGCTTTCTTT	CASKNRGTEAFF
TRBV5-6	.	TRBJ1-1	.	TGTGCCAGCAGTTTCGTCCCAGGCACTGAAGCTTTCTTT	CASSFVPGTEAFF
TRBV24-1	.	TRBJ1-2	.	TGTGCCACCAGTGATTGGCAGGGCGCCAACTATGGCTACACCTTC	CATSDWQGANYGYTF
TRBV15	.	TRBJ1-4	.	TGTGCCACCAGCAGATCCTTAACCCAGGGAAGAGTTAATGAAAAACTGTTTTTT	CATSRSLTQGRVNEKLFF
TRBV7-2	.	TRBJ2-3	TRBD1	TGTGCCAGCAGCTTAGGTATCGACAGGGGTACAGATACGCAGTATTTT	CASSLGIDRGTDTQYF
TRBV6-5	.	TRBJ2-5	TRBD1	TGTGCCAGCAGTTGGGGGACAGGGGGCGGGGAGACCCAGTACTTC	CASSWGTGGGETQYF
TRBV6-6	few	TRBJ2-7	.	TGTGCCAGCAGTTCACAGGGTGGCGAGCAGTACTTC	CASSSQGGEQYF
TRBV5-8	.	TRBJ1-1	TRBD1	TGTGCCAGCAGCTCGGGACAGGGAAAGGGGAACACTGAAGCTTTCTTT	CASSSGQGKGNTEAFF
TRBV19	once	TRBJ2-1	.	TGTGCCAGTAGTATAGACGTGAGGGTGTCCTACAATGAGCAGTTCTTC	CASSIDVRVSYNEQFF
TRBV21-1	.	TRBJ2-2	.	TGTGCCAGCATCAGGAAGGACGGACTCGCGAACACCGGGGAGCTGTTTTTT	CASIRKDGLANTGELFF
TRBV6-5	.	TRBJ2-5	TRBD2	TGTGCCAGCGCGGGAGAGTACCAAGAGACCCAGTACTTC	CASAGEYQETQYF
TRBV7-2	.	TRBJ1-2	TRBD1	TGTGCCAGCAGCTCCAGACAGGGGGCGAATGGCTACACCTTC	CASSSRQGANGYTF
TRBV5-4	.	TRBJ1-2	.	TGTGCCAGCAGCTTGGATGGGGCTTATCTTAGTAACTATGGCTACACCTTC	CASSLDGAYLSNYGYTF
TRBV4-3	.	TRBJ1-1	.	TGCGCCAGCAGCCTCTCGGTGGCAGGGGCCCCTGAAGCTTTCTTT	CASSLSVAGAPEAFF
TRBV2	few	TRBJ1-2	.	TGTGCCAGCAGCCGCCAGAAAGGGGCGGACTATGGCTACACCTTC	CASSRQKGADYGYTF
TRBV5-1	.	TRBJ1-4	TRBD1	TGCGCCAGCAGCTCCCAGGGGGCATTAGGGGAAAAACTGTTTTTT	CASSSQGALGEKLFF
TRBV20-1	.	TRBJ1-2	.	TGCAGTGCTAGTTTTTCCGGACAAATCAACTATGGCTACACCTTC	CSASFSGQINYGYTF
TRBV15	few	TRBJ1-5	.	TGTGCCACCAGCAGAGCTTCTAGCAATCAGCCCCAGCATTTT	CATSRASSNQPQHF
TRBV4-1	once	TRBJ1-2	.	TGCGCCAGCAGCCAAGGGGGCCCTGCAGCCTATGGCTACACCTTC	CASSQGGPAAYGYTF
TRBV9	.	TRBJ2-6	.	TGTGCCAGCAGCGCTTCAGGGGCCGGGGCCAACGTCCTGACTTTC	CASSASGAGANVLTF
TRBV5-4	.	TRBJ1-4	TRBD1	TGTGCCAGCAGTAGGACAGGGGCGAGTGAAAAACTGTTTTTT	CASSRTGASEKLFF
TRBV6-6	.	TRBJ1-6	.	TGTGCCAGCAGTTACTCTATCTCCTATAATTCACCCCTCCACTTT	CASSYSISYNSPLHF
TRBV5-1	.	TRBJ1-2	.	TGCGCCAGCAGCTTAGGCAGGGAACCTGCTAACTATGGCTACACCTTC	CASSLGREPANYGYTF
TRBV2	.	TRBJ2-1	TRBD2	TGTGCCAGCATCCAACGCTGGGGAGGGGTCAATGAGCAGTTCTTC	CASIQRWGGVNEQFF
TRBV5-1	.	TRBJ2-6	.	TGCGCCAGCAGAAACAACGTGGGGGCCAACGTCCTGACTTTC	CASRNNVGANVLTF
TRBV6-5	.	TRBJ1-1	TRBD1	TGTGCCAGCAGTTGGACAGGGGGAAACACTGAAGCTTTCTTT	CASSWTGGNTEAFF
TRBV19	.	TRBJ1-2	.	TGTGCCAGTAGTATAGGAGGACTGTGGGTAACCGCTAACTATGGCTACACCTTC	CASSIGGLWVTANYGYTF
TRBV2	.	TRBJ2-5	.	TGTGCCAGCAGTGAAGCGCTTAGTTTGGAGACCCAGTACTTC	CASSEALSLETQYF
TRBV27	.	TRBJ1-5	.	TGTGCCAGCGCGAGGAACGGGGATTATAGCAATCAGCCCCAGCATTTT	CASARNGDYSNQPQHF
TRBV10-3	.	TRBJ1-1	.	TGTGCCATCAGTGCGGTCCTCGGTAACACTGAAGCTTTCTTT	CAISAVLGNTEAFF
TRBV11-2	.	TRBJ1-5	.	TGTGCCAGCAGCTTAGGTCTTCCCCCGGTGTTCTCTCAGCCCCAGCATTTT	CASSLGLPPVFSQPQHF
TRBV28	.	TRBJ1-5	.	TGTGCCAGCAGTCACCAGGGGAATCAGCCCCAGCATTTT	CASSHQGNQPQHF
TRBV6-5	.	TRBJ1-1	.	TGTGCCAGCAGTTACGGACAGAACACTGAAGCTTTCTTT	CASSYGQNTEAFF
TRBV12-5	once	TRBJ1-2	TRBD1	TGTGCTAGTGGTCGGGACAGTTTTGATGGCTACACCTTC	CASGRDSFDGYTF
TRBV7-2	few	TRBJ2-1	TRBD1	TGTGCCAGCAGCTTCGGACAGGGAGAGCAGTTCTTC	CASSFGQGEQFF
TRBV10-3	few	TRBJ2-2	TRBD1	TGTGCCATCAGTGAGGGTAGGGGGCTCATGGACACCGGGGAGCTGTTTTTT	CAISEGRGLMDTGELFF
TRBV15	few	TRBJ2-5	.	TGTGCCACCAGCGCCCGGACAGCAGAGACCCAGTACTTC	CATSARTAETQYF
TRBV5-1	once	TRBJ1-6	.	TGCGCCAGCAGCTTGGTGTATGGGGGCTCGGGTAATTCACCCCTCCACTTT	CASSLVYGGSGNSPLHF
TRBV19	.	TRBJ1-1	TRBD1	TGTGCCAGTTCTTCACAGGGGGCTTATGGGGACACTGAAGCTTTCTTT	CASSSQGAYGDTEAFF
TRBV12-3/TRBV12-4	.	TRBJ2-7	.	TGTGCCAGCAGTCTCCAGGGGCGAGAGGAGCAGTACTTC	CASSLQGREEQYF
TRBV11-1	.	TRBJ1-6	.	TGTGCCAGCAGCTTAGCGAGGGATTCACCCCTCCACTTT	CASSLARDSPLHF
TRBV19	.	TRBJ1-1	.	TGTGCCAGTAGTATAATCGCGGCTCCGAACACTGAAGCTTTCTTT	CASSIIAAPNTEAFF
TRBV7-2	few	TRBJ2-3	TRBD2	TGTGCCAGCAGCTTAGCTTCTGGACTAGCGGGCAGCACAGATACGCAGTATTTT	CASSLASGLAGSTDTQYF
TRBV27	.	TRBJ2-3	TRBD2	TGTGCCAGCAGTTCTACACTACTAGCGGGGGGCACAGATACGCAGTATTTT	CASSSTLLAGGTDTQYF
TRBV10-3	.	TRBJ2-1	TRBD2	TGTGCCATCAATGGAGCGGGGGATGAGCAGTTCTTC	CAINGAGDEQFF
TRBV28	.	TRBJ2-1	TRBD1	TGTGCCAGCAGTTCCCTCCTCCGGGACAGGTGGTATGCTGAGCAGTTCTTC	CASSSLLRDRWYAEQFF